The clone carrying this T cell receptor (beta chain) was observed a handful of times. The sample is drawn from a study of identical twins. Germline trimming cut 8 bases from V and 1 base from J; bases unmatched to any gene: 2. There are 12 residues in the CDR3. Germline-derived CDR1 and CDR2 are GTSNPN and SVGIG (reference sequence). Healthy Caucasian individuals made up all the donors. MiXCR, run by TCRdb on the 5' RACE reads, gives a single entry per CDR3 protein. The data show around 290,000 distinct CDR3 sequences, roughly 8.6% seen once. This sample also appeared in a second study, on yellow fever vaccine responses in identical twins.

The sequencing sample was made of CD8+ T cells sorted from blood. The sequence was obtained from a woman between 18 and 30 years old in good health. This chain connects TRBV30 to TRBJ2-5; the match to TRBD1 covers 9 bases. The CDR3 bases are TGTGCCGGACAGGGGTTCCAAGAGACCCAGTACTTC. Translation: CAGQGFQETQYF.